Below, 8 T cell receptor beta chains from the same sample are listed, as sequenced in a study of OX40 agonist ivuxolimab in advanced cancers. Data came from immunoSEQ multiplex PCR; TCRdb stores just in-frame clones and leaves some out. The sample has about 55,000 clones; about nine tenths are singletons. The sequencing used CD4+ or CD8+ T cells sorted from blood, collected in a trial of the OX40 agonist ivuxolimab. All receptors come from an adult with an advanced solid tumor such as melanoma, head and neck, liver or kidney cancer.

The chain has TRBV7-9 and TRBJ2-7; 7 bases line up with TRBD2. CDR1 is SEHNR and CDR2 is FQNEAQ in the germline V gene (reference sequence). V was pared by 1 base and J by 1 base, with 7 bases of the junction left unmatched. The CDR3 runs to 16 residues. CDR3 nucleotides: TGTGCCAGCAGCTTAGTTATAGCGGGCGGTTCCTACGAGCAGTACTTC. It encodes CASSLVIAGGSYEQYF.

This chain links TRBV4-2 with TRBJ1-3; D gene unclear. Germline CDR1 reads LGHNA; CDR2 reads YNFKEQ. The CDR3 is 15 residues long. Deletions cut 1 base from V and 1 base from J, with 8 bases between. Written as DNA, the CDR3 is TGTGCCAGCAGCCAAGTATCTGGATCTGGAAACACCATATATTTT. This sequence encodes CASSQVSGSGNTIYF.

This chain links TRBV2 with TRBJ2-7; TRBD2 is a possible D gene (5 bases). V was clipped by 7 bases and J by 4 bases, with 11 bases between them. Per germline, CDR1 SNHLY and CDR2 FYNNEI. The CDR3 has 12 amino acids. This chain's CDR3 is CASTWTVYEQYF. CDR3 DNA: TGTGCCAGCACCTGGACTGTTTACGAGCAGTACTTC.

This clone occurred a few times. CDR3 sequence (DNA): TGTGCCAGCAGCCCGGGAGGCAGGGTCCAAGAGACCCAGTACTTC. Amino acids: CASSPGGRVQETQYF. The rearrangement links TRBV7-9 to TRBJ2-5; 7 nucleotides agree with TRBD2. Germline CDR1 SEHNR, CDR2 FQNEAQ (reference sequence). V was pared by 5 bases and J by 1 base, with 7 bases of the junction left unmatched. The length of the CDR3 is 15 residues.

The chain recombines TRBV7-8 with TRBJ1-1; 7 positions match TRBD1. The CDR3 is 14 residues long. Unmatched junction bases numbered 10, after V lost 2 bases and J lost 10 bases. The germline V gene has CDR1 SGHVS and CDR2 FQNEAQ. The CDR3 nucleotides are TGTGCCAGCAGCTTAAGTCAGGGGGGGACCTCAGCTTTCTTT. Translation: CASSLSQGGTSAFF.

V is TRBV4-2 and J is TRBJ2-4; 9 bases match TRBD2. Germline V gives CDR1 LGHNA, CDR2 YNFKEQ. This CDR3 is built from 17 residues. The V segment lost 1 base and the J segment 6 bases; nucleotides outside the gene matches: 10. The CDR3 sequence is CASSQGSRAGGPNIQYF. Here the CDR3 DNA reads TGTGCCAGCAGCCAAGGTTCGAGGGCGGGAGGGCCAAACATTCAGTACTTC.

This rearrangement joins TRBV28 to TRBJ1-1; the D gene is possibly TRBD1 (5 bases). Germline values: CDR1 MDHEN, CDR2 SYDVKM. The V end lost 2 bases, the J end lost 1 base, and 11 bases lay between the germline ends. The CDR3 loop spans 15 amino acids. Written as DNA, the CDR3 is TGTGCCAGCAGTTTACGGTACAGGAAGAACACTGAAGCTTTCTTT. Amino acid sequence: CASSLRYRKNTEAFF.

This clone was picked up one time. The rearrangement links TRBV5-4 to TRBJ2-7, with TRBD1 identical over 7 bases. Germline V gives CDR1 SGHNT, CDR2 YYREEE (reference sequence). The CDR3 covers 14 residues. V lost 2 bases to trimming and J lost 5 bases; unmatched junction nucleotides: 7. The CDR3 loop is CASSLRQGANEQYF. Written as DNA, the CDR3 is TGTGCCAGCAGCTTAAGACAGGGTGCCAACGAGCAGTACTTC. The full variable domain, its missing parts supplied by reference TRBV5-4 and TRBJ2-7, is ETGVTQSPTHLIKTRGQQVTLRCSSQSGHNTVSWYQQALGQGPQFIFQYYREEENGRGNFPPRFSGLQFPNYSSELNVNALELDDSALYLCASSLRQGANEQYFGPGTRLTVT.